Listed below are T cell receptor beta chains from one sample, sequenced in a study of T cell responses to AZD1222 COVID-19 vaccine. TCRdb's table, derived via immunoSEQ multiplex PCR, lists solely in-frame clones and lacks some. The sample includes fewer than 110,000 clones, 85% to 90% of them seen just once. Sequencing was performed on peripheral blood, taken on day 0 of AZD1222 vaccination. The receptors were sampled from an adult in good health. Each CDR3 is given with its conserved first and last residue. The D gene is left open where the match is weak. Clone size is shown for a subset of rows, as once, few, many or a class of expanded clone.

clone_size,v_call,d_call,j_call,cdr3_aa,cdr3_nt
.,TRBV30,.,TRBJ1-2,CAWSVAGTGYTF,TGTGCCTGGAGTGTGGCGGGGACGGGCTACACCTTC
.,TRBV18,.,TRBJ1-1,CASSPSYLEAFF,TGTGCCAGCTCACCCTCCTACCTTGAAGCTTTCTTT
once,TRBV29-1,.,TRBJ2-1,CSAADSYYNEQFF,TGCAGCGCCGCGGACAGTTATTACAATGAGCAGTTCTTC
few,TRBV7-8,.,TRBJ2-5,CASIGPRRGGRETQYF,TGTGCCAGCATCGGACCTAGGAGGGGGGGGAGAGAGACCCAGTACTTC
.,TRBV28,TRBD2,TRBJ2-3,CASSSLAGFTDTQYF,TGTGCCAGCAGCTCACTAGCGGGCTTCACAGATACGCAGTATTTT
.,TRBV28,TRBD2,TRBJ2-7,CASSRKRELRDEQYF,TGTGCCAGCAGTCGGAAGCGGGAGCTTCGGGACGAGCAGTACTTC
.,TRBV7-2,TRBD1,TRBJ2-7,CASSATFGTVEQYF,TGTGCCAGCAGCGCAACGTTCGGGACAGTCGAGCAGTACTTC
.,TRBV28,.,TRBJ1-5,CASIGGSNQPQHF,TGTGCCAGCATCGGGGGTAGCAATCAGCCCCAGCATTTT
.,TRBV29-1,.,TRBJ1-1,CSVVYWAMGGTEAFF,TGCAGCGTTGTGTATTGGGCCATGGGCGGCACTGAAGCTTTCTTT
.,TRBV7-3,.,TRBJ2-1,CASSASARYLAGNEQFF,TGTGCCAGCAGCGCCTCAGCGCGCTACCTAGCAGGCAATGAGCAGTTCTTC
.,TRBV6-5,.,TRBJ1-1,CASGATGHWNTEAFF,TGTGCCAGCGGGGCTACGGGACACTGGAACACTGAAGCTTTCTTT
.,TRBV28,TRBD1,TRBJ1-1,CASPRAGTADTEAFF,TGTGCCTCCCCTCGGGCGGGGACAGCCGACACTGAAGCTTTCTTT
.,TRBV7-2,TRBD1,TRBJ1-2,CASSLQGTENYGYTF,TGTGCCAGCAGCCTACAGGGGACAGAGAACTATGGCTACACCTTC
once,TRBV25-1,.,TRBJ2-6,CASEEVSGANVLTF,TGTGCCAGTGAGGAGGTCTCTGGGGCCAACGTCCTGACTTTC
.,TRBV4-2,.,TRBJ2-1,CASSKETGLVDEQFF,TGTGCCAGCAGCAAAGAAACAGGCCTGGTGGATGAGCAGTTCTTC
.,TRBV7-6,TRBD1,TRBJ1-2,CASSLGRGRDGGYTF,TGTGCCAGCAGCTTGGGGAGGGGGCGAGACGGTGGCTACACCTTC
.,TRBV10-3,.,TRBJ1-1,CAISEVEGGLEAFF,TGTGCCATCAGTGAAGTGGAGGGGGGTTTAGAAGCTTTCTTT
.,TRBV27,.,TRBJ1-6,CASSFAPRSPLHF,TGTGCCAGCAGTTTCGCCCCTCGGTCACCCCTCCACTTT
.,TRBV15,TRBD2,TRBJ2-1,CATSRDRGLATNEQFF,TGTGCCACCAGCAGAGATCGGGGACTAGCTACGAATGAGCAGTTCTTC
.,TRBV14,.,TRBJ2-7,CASSPIGQQYEQYF,TGTGCCAGCAGCCCGATCGGACAGCAATACGAGCAGTACTTC
.,TRBV7-2,.,TRBJ2-1,CASSLVRPFGINEQFF,TGTGCCAGCAGCTTAGTTAGGCCTTTCGGGATCAATGAGCAGTTCTTC
once,TRBV7-2,.,TRBJ1-3,CASSLVEGGRNTIYF,TGTGCCAGCAGCTTAGTGGAGGGTGGAAGAAACACCATATATTTT
once,TRBV2,TRBD2,TRBJ2-7,CASSDLAGTYEQYF,TGTGCCAGCAGTGACCTAGCGGGAACCTACGAGCAGTACTTC
.,TRBV19,TRBD1,TRBJ1-2,CASTPGQGNYGYTF,TGTGCCAGTACCCCGGGACAGGGAAACTATGGCTACACCTTC
few,TRBV15,TRBD2,TRBJ2-7,CATSRGLVVGGDEQYF,TGTGCCACCAGCAGAGGACTAGTAGTTGGGGGGGACGAGCAGTACTTC
.,TRBV30,.,TRBJ1-2,CAWRPREGGYGYTF,TGTGCCTGGAGGCCTCGGGAGGGTGGCTATGGCTACACCTTC
.,TRBV29-1,TRBD1,TRBJ1-2,CSGQGAGGYTF,TGCAGCGGACAGGGGGCAGGGGGCTACACCTTC
.,TRBV5-5,.,TRBJ2-7,CASSRRWDASSYEQYF,TGTGCCAGCAGCCGGAGGTGGGACGCGAGCTCCTACGAGCAGTACTTC
many,TRBV18,.,TRBJ1-1,CASSPEGMATEAFF,TGTGCCAGCTCACCGGAGGGTATGGCCACTGAAGCTTTCTTT
.,TRBV30,.,TRBJ1-4,CAWRQQTTNEKLFF,TGTGCCTGGAGGCAACAAACAACTAATGAAAAACTGTTTTTT
.,TRBV27,.,TRBJ1-1,CASSLDRNTEAFF,TGTGCCAGCAGTTTAGACCGAAACACTGAAGCTTTCTTT
.,TRBV7-2,TRBD1,TRBJ2-2,CASSSGQGGTGELFF,TGTGCCAGCAGCTCTGGACAGGGGGGCACCGGGGAGCTGTTTTTT
.,TRBV28,.,TRBJ2-7,CASSDPPRTAGNEQYF,TGTGCCAGCAGTGATCCCCCCAGGACCGCAGGGAACGAGCAGTACTTC
.,TRBV5-6,.,TRBJ2-3,CASSFQDTDTQYF,TGTGCCAGCAGCTTCCAGGACACAGATACGCAGTATTTT
.,TRBV9,.,TRBJ2-2,CASSVVGETGELFF,TGTGCCAGCAGCGTAGTCGGGGAGACCGGGGAGCTGTTTTTT
.,TRBV28,TRBD1,TRBJ2-1,CASSHRQGGNNEQFF,TGTGCCAGCAGTCATCGACAGGGGGGAAACAATGAGCAGTTCTTC
.,TRBV12-3/TRBV12-4,TRBD1,TRBJ1-2,CASSKDRVGYTF,TGTGCCAGCAGTAAGGACAGGGTTGGCTACACCTTC
.,TRBV9,TRBD2,TRBJ2-7,CASSVGEGLAAYEQYF,TGTGCCAGCAGCGTAGGCGAGGGACTAGCGGCTTACGAGCAGTACTTC
.,TRBV5-1,.,TRBJ2-2,CASTHGILAATNTGELFF,TGCGCCAGCACGCATGGGATACTGGCGGCAACGAACACCGGGGAGCTGTTTTTT
.,TRBV27,.,TRBJ1-2,CASSSHPQGNYGYTF,TGTGCCAGCAGTTCCCATCCCCAGGGAAACTATGGCTACACCTTC
.,TRBV15,TRBD1,TRBJ1-4,CATSRDQGAASRGEKLFF,TGTGCCACCAGCAGAGATCAGGGGGCCGCTTCGCGGGGTGAAAAACTGTTTTTT
once,TRBV19,TRBD1,TRBJ2-3,CASSISRGSTDTQYF,TGTGCCAGTAGTATCTCCAGGGGGAGCACAGATACGCAGTATTTT
.,TRBV6-2/TRBV6-3,.,TRBJ2-2,CASSYLGVTNTGELFF,TGTGCCAGCAGTTATCTGGGGGTAACTAACACCGGGGAGCTGTTTTTT
.,TRBV29-1,TRBD2,TRBJ2-3,CSVLSSGRLTDTQYF,TGCAGCGTTCTCTCAAGCGGGAGACTCACAGATACGCAGTATTTT
.,TRBV2,TRBD1,TRBJ1-6,CASRTDGQGLNSPLHF,TGTGCCAGCAGGACGGACGGACAGGGGCTGAATTCACCCCTCCACTTT
.,TRBV4-1,.,TRBJ2-1,CASSQDRSRGDEQFF,TGCGCCAGCAGCCAAGATCGGAGTAGGGGGGATGAGCAGTTCTTC
few,TRBV9,TRBD1,TRBJ2-1,CASSRTGDSNEQFF,TGTGCCAGCAGTCGTACAGGGGATAGCAATGAGCAGTTCTTC
.,TRBV27,TRBD2,TRBJ2-1,CASSRLAGVVSGQFF,TGTGCCAGCAGCCGACTAGCGGGAGTTGTCTCGGGGCAGTTCTTC
once,TRBV19,TRBD1,TRBJ2-7,CASSRDSSYEQYF,TGTGCCAGTAGTAGGGACAGCTCCTACGAGCAGTACTTC
.,TRBV6-2/TRBV6-3,TRBD2,TRBJ2-1,CASSYQAGGSYNEQFF,TGTGCCAGCAGTTACCAGGCGGGAGGGTCCTACAATGAGCAGTTCTTC
.,TRBV4-1,.,TRBJ2-7,CASSQDQGWTYEQYF,TGCGCCAGCAGCCAAGATCAGGGCTGGACCTACGAGCAGTACTTC
.,TRBV7-9,TRBD1,TRBJ1-2,CASSPRQGNYGYTF,TGTGCCAGCAGCCCGAGACAGGGAAACTATGGCTACACCTTC
.,TRBV9,.,TRBJ2-2,CASSVYAGSTGELFF,TGTGCCAGCAGCGTGTACGCCGGCTCGACCGGGGAGCTGTTTTTT